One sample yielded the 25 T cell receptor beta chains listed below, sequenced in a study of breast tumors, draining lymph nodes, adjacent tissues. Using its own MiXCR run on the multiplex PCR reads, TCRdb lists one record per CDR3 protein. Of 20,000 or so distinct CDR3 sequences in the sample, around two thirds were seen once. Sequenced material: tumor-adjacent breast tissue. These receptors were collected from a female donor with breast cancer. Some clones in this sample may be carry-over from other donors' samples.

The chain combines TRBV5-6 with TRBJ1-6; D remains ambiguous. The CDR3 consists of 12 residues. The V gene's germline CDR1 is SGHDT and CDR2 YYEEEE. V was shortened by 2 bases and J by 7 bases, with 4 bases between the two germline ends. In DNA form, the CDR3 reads TGTGCCAGCAGCTTACCGAATTCACCCCTCCACTTT. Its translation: CASSLPNSPLHF.

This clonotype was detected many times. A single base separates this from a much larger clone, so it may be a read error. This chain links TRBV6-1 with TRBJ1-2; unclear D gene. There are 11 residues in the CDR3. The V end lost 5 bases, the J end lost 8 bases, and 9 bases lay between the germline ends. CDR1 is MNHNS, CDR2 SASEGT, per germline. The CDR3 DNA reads TGTGCCAGCAGTCAAGTAGGAGGCTACACCTTC. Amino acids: CASSQVGGYTF.

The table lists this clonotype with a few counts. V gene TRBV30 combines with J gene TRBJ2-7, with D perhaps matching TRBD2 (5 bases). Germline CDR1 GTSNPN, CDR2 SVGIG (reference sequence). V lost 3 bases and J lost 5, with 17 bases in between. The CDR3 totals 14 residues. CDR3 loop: CAWRRDGGRHEQYF. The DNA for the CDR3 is TGTGCCTGGAGACGAGACGGAGGCAGACACGAGCAGTACTTC.

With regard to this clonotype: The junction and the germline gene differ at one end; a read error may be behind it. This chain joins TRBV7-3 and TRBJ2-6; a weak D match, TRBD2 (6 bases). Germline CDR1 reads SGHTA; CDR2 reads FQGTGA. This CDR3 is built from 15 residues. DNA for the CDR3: TGTGCCAGCAGCTACGGGAGACCTGGGGCCAACGTCCTGCCTTTC. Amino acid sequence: CASSYGRPGANVLPF.

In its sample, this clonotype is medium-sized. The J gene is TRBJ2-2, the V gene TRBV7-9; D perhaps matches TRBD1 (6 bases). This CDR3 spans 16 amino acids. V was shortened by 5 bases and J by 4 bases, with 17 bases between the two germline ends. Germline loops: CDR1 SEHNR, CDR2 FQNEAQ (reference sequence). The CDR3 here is CASSPDDRLGTGELFF. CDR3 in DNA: TGTGCCAGCAGCCCGGACGACAGGTTGGGCACCGGGGAGCTGTTTTTT.

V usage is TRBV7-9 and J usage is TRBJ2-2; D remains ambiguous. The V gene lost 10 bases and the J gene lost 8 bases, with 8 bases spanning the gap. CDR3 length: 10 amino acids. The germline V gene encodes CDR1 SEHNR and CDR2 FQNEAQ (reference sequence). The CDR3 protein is CAIRQGELFF. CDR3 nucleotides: TGTGCCATCCGTCAGGGGGAGCTGTTTTTT.

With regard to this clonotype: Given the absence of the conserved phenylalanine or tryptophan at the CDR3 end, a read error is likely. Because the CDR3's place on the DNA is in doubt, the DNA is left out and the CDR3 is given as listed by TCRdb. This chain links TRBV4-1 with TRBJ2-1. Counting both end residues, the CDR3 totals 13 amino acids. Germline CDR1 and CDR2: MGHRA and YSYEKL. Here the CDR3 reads CASSQDYLNEQTL.

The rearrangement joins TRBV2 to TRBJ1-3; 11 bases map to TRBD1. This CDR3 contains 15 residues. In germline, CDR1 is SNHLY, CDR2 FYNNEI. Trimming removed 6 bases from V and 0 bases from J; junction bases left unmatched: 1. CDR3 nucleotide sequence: TGTGCCAGCAGGGGGACAGGGGGCTCTGGAAACACCATATATTTT. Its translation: CASRGTGGSGNTIYF.

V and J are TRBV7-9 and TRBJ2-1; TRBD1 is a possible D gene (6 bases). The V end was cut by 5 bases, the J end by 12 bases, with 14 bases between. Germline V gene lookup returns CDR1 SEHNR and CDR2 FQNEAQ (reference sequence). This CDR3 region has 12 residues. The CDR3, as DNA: TGTGCCAGCAGCCAGGACAGTTTGGGGCAGTTCTTC. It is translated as CASSQDSLGQFF. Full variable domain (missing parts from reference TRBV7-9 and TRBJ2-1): DTGVSQNPRHKITKRGQNVTFRCDPISEHNRLYWYRQTLGQGPEFLTYFQNEAQLEKSRLLSDRFSAERPKGSFSTLEIQRTEQGDSAMYLCASSQDSLGQFFGPGTRLTVL.

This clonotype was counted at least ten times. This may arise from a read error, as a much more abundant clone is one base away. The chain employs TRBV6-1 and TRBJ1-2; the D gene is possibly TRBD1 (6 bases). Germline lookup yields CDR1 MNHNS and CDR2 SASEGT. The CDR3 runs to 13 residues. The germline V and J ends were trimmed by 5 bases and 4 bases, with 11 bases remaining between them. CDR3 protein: CASSQQGPYGYTF. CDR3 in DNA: TGTGCCAGCAGTCAACAGGGTCCCTATGGCTACACCTTC.

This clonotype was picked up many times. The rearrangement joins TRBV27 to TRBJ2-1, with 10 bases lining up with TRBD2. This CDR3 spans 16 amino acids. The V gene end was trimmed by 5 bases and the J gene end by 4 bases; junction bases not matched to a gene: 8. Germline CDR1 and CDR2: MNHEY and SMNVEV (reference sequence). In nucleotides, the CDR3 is TGTGCCAGCAGTCCCCTTCGGACTAGCGGATACAATGAGCAGTTCTTC. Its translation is CASSPLRTSGYNEQFF.

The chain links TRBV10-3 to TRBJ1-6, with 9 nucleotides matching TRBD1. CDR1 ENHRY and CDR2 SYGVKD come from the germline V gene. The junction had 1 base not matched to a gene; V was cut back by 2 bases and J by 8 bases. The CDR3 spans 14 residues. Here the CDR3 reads CAISEGQGHSPLHF. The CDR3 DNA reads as TGTGCCATCAGTGAGGGACAGGGGCATTCACCCCTCCACTTT.

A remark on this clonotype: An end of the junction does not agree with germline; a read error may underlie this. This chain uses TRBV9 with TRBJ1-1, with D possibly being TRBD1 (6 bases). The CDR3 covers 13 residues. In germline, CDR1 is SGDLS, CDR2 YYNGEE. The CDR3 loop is CVSSVGGGTEAFF. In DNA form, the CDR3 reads TGTGTCAGCAGTGTAGGGGGGGGAACTGAAGCTTTCTTT.

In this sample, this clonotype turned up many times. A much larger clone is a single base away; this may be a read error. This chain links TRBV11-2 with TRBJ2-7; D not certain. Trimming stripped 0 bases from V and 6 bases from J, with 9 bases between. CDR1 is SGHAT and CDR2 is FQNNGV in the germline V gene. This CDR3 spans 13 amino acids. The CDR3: CASSLDSGSEQYF. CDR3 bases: TGTGCCAGCAGCTTAGATAGTGGCTCCGAGCAGTACTTC.

CDR3 sequence: CASRLRDSRMQTQYF. The DNA of the CDR3 is TGTGCCAGCAGATTAAGGGACAGTCGAATGCAGACCCAGTACTTC. The chain couples TRBV6-6 to TRBJ2-5; 7 nucleotides line up with TRBD1. CDR3 length: 15 residues. Germline CDR1 is MNHNY and CDR2 is SVGAGI (reference sequence). V lost 6 bases, J lost 6 bases, and 13 bases stayed unmatched.

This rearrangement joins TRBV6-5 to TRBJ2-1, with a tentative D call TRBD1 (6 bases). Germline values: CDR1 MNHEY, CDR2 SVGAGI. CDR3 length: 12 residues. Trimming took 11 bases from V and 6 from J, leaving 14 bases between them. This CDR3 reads CAQSGQSNEQFF. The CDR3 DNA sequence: TGTGCCCAGAGCGGACAGTCCAATGAGCAGTTCTTC.

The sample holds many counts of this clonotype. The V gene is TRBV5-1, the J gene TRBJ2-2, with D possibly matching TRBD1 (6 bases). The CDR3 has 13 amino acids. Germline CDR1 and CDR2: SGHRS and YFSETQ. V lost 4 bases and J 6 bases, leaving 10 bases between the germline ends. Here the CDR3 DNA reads TGCGCCAGCAGCCCACAGGGACCCGGGGAGCTGTTTTTT. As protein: CASSPQGPGELFF. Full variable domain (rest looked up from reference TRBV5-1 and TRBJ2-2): KAGVTQTPRYLIKTRGQQVTLSCSPISGHRSVSWYQQTPGQGLQFLFEYFSETQRNKGNFPGRFSGRQFSNSRSEMNVSTLELGDSALYLCASSPQGPGELFFGEGSRLTVL.

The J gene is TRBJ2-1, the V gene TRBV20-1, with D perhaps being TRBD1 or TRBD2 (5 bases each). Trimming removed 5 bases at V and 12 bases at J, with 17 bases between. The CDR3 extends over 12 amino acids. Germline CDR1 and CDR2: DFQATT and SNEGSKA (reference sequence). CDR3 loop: CSAGRDPGRQFF. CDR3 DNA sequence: TGCAGTGCTGGCAGGGATCCGGGAAGGCAGTTCTTC.

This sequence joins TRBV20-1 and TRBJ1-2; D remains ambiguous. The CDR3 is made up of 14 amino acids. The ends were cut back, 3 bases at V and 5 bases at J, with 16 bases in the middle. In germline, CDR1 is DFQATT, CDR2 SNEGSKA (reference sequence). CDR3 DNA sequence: TGCAGTGCTAGGAAGCGGACGGAGGAATATGGCTACACCTTC. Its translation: CSARKRTEEYGYTF.

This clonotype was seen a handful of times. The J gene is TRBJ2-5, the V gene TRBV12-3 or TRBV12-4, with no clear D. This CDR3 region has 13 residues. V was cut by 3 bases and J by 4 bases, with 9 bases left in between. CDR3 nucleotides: TGTGCCAGCAGTTTCCCGGAAGGAGAGACCCAGTACTTC. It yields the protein CASSFPEGETQYF.

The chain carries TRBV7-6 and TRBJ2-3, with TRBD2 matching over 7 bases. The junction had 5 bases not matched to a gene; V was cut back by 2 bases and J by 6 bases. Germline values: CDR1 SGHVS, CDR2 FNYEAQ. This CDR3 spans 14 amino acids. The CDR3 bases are TGTGCCAGCAGCTTATCAGCGGGAACTGATACGCAGTATTTT. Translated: CASSLSAGTDTQYF.

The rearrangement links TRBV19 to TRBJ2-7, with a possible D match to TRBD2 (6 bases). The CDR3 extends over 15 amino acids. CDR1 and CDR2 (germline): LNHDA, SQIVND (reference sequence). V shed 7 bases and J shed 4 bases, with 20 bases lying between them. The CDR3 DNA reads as TGTGCCAGTAACAACCCCGGCGGGAAGGGGTACGAGCAGTACTTC. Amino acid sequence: CASNNPGGKGYEQYF. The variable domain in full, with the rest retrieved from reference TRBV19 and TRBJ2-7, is DGGITQSPKYLFRKEGQNVTLSCEQNLNHDAMYWYRQDPGQGLRLIYYSQIVNDFQKGDIAEGYSVSREKKESFPLTVTSAQKNPTAFYLCASNNPGGKGYEQYFGPGTRLTVT.

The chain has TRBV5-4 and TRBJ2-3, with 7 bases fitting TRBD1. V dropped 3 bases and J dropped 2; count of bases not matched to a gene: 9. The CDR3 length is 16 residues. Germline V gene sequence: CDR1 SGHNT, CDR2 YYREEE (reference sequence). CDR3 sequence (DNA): TGTGCCAGCAGCTCCTCGACAGGGCGAGACACAGATACGCAGTATTTT. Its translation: CASSSSTGRDTDTQYF.

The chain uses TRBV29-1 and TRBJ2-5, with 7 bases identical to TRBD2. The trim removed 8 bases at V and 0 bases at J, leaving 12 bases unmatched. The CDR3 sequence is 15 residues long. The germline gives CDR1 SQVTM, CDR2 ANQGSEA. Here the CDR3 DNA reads TGCAGCCTTGGGTATTCTCTAGCGGACCAAGAGACCCAGTACTTC. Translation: CSLGYSLADQETQYF.

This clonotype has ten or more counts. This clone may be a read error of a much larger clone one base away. The CDR3 coding sequence is TGCGCCAGCAGCTTGGATGGACAGGGTGACCGGGTCACAGATACGCAGTATTTT. It codes for CASSLDGQGDRVTDTQYF. The chain carries TRBV5-1 and TRBJ2-3, with 8 bases identical to TRBD1. V was pared by 0 bases and J by 2 bases, with 11 bases of the junction left unmatched. CDR3 length: 18 amino acids. Germline CDR1 and CDR2: SGHRS and YFSETQ.